This T cell receptor (beta chain) was captured in a study of radiation and T cells in renal cell carcinoma. Sequencing was performed with immunoSEQ multiplex PCR; in TCRdb, only in-frame clones are kept and a portion is missing. The sample has about 83,000 clones, around 78% seen once. About this clone itself: Antigen unknown.

There are 16 residues in the CDR3. Trimming removed 1 base from V and 2 bases from J; junction bases left unmatched: 6. Germline CDR1 reads SGHRS; CDR2 reads YFSETQ. Points from the study as a whole: In blood, top tumor clones expanded by 2 weeks, shrinking by 4.

Sample time point: blood 4 weeks post-SBRT, at nephrectomy. Treatment specified: 15 Gy SBRT to primary tumor, nephrectomy 4 weeks later. Nephrectomy followed 15 Gy stereotactic body radiation by 4 weeks. Clear cell pathology was present in this patient's renal cell carcinoma. This receptor was taken from a woman aged 55 to 70 with renal cell carcinoma. The chain has TRBV5-1 and TRBJ2-3, with 8 bases lining up with TRBD2. Sequences were derived from blood, sampled from a patient whose treatment included radiotherapy and nephrectomy. This CDR3 is CASSLLAGLNTDTQYF. In DNA form, the CDR3 reads TGCGCCAGCAGCTTGTTAGCGGGGCTTAACACAGATACGCAGTATTTT.